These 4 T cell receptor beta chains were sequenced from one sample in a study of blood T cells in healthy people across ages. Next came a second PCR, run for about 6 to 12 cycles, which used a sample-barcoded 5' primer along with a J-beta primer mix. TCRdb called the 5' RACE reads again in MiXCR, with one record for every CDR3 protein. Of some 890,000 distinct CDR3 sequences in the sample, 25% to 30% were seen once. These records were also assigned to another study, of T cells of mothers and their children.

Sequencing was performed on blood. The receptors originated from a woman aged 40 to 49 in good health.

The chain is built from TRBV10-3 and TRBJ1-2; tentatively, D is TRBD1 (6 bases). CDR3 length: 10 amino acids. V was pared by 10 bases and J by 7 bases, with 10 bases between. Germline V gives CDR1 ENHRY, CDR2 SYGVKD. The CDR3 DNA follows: TGTGCCACCGGGGACATTGGCTACACCTTC. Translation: CATGDIGYTF.

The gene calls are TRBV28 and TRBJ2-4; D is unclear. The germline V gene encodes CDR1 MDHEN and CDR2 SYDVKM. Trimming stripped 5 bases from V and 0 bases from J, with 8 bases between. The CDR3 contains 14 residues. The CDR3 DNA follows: TGTGCCAGCAGTCCCCCACCAGCCAAAAACATTCAGTACTTC. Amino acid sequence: CASSPPPAKNIQYF.

CDR3 nucleotide sequence: TGTGCCAGCCCGCGGCGGGGGGACTACAATGAGCAGTTCTTC. Its translation is CASPRRGDYNEQFF. The gene calls are TRBV18 and TRBJ2-1, with 8 nucleotides matching TRBD2. Losses at the gene ends were 8 bases for V and 3 bases for J; bases not matched to a gene: 6. Per germline, CDR1 KGHSH and CDR2 LQKENI. The CDR3 sequence is 14 residues long.

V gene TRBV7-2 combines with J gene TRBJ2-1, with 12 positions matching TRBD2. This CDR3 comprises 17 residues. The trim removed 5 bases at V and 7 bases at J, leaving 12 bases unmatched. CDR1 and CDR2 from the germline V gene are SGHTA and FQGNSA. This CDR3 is CASSPALLAGGLNEQFF. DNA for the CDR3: TGTGCCAGCAGCCCAGCCTTACTAGCGGGGGGCTTAAATGAGCAGTTCTTC.